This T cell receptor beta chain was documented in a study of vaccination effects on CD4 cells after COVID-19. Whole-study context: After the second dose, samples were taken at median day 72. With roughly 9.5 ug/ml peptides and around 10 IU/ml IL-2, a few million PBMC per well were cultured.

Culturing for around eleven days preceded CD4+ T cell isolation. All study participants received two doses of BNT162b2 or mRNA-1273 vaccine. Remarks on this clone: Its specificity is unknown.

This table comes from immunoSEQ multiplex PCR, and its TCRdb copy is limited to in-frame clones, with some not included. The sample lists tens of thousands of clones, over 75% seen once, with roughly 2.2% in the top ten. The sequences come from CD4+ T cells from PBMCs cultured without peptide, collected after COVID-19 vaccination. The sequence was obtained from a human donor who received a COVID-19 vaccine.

The CDR3 nucleotides are TGTGCCACCTCCGGGACTGGAATCACAGATACGCAGTATTTT. This gives the protein CATSGTGITDTQYF. V and J are TRBV27 and TRBJ2-3, with D possibly being TRBD2 (6 bases). This CDR3 has 14 residues. Germline lookup yields CDR1 MNHEY and CDR2 SMNVEV (reference sequence). V dropped 10 bases and J dropped 2 bases, with 16 bases sitting between them.